The TCR beta chain described here comes from a study of blood T cell repertoires in COVID-19. Study in general: T cells, B-cell-depleted T cells, or PBMCs supplied cDNA or gDNA.

The CDR3 spans 15 residues. Germline V CDR1 and CDR2: MNHEY, SVGAGI. The V segment lost 5 bases and the J segment 7 bases; nucleotides outside the gene matches: 6. The Seattle patients joined while their infection was active and were tracked longitudinally afterward. Original processing methods: Estimation of nucleated cell counts was performed using reference gene primer amplification. Profiling relied on immunoSEQ multiplex PCR, and the TCRdb table lists in-frame clones only, not all of them. Clone size and V and J calls were adopted from that table, with D and trimming inferred from the DNA. The data show over 250,000 clones, approximately 88% seen once.

This clonotype originated in a human donor with COVID-19, enrolled during active disease. The donor label of this sample is uncertain. Sample: peripheral blood. The chain has TRBV6-5 and TRBJ2-2; TRBD2 aligns across 11 bases. The CDR3 loop is CASSPLAGVNGELFF. The CDR3 nucleotides are TGTGCCAGCAGTCCACTAGCGGGAGTGAACGGGGAGCTGTTTTTT.